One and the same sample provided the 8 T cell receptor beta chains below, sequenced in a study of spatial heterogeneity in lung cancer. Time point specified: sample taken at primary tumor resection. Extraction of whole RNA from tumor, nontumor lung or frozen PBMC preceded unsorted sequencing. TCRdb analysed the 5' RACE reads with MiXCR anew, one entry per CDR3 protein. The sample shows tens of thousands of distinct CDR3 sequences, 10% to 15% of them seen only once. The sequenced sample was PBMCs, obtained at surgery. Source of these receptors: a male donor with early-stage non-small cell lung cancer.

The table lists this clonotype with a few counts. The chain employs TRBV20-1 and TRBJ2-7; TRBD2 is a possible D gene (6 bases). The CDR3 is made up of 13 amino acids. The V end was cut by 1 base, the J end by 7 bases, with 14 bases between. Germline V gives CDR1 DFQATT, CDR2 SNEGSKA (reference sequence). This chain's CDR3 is CSARVRGGGEQYF. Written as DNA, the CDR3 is TGCAGTGCTAGAGTAAGGGGCGGAGGGGAGCAGTACTTC.

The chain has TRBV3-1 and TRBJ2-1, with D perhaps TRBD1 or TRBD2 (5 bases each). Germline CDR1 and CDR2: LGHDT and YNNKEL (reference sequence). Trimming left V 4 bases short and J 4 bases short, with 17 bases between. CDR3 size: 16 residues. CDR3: CASSLNPGAGYNEQFF. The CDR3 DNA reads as TGTGCCAGCAGCCTCAACCCCGGGGCCGGGTACAATGAGCAGTTCTTC.

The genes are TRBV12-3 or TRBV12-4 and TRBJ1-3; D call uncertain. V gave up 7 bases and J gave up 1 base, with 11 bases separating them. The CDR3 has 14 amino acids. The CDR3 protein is CASNAQQSGNTIYF. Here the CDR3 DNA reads TGTGCCAGCAATGCCCAGCAGTCTGGAAACACCATATATTTT.

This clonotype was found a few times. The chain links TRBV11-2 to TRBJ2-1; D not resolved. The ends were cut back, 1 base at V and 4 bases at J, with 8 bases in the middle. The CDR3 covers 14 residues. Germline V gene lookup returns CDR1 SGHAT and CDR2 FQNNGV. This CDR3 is CASSLGFDYNEQFF. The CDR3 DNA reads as TGTGCCAGCAGCTTAGGGTTTGATTACAATGAGCAGTTCTTC.

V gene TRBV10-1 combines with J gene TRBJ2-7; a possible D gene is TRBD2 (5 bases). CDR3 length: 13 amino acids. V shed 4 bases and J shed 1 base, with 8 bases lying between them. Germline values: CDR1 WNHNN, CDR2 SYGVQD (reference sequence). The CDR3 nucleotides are TGCGCCAGCAGTGCCCCGGGGTCCTACGAGCAGTACTTC. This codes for CASSAPGSYEQYF.

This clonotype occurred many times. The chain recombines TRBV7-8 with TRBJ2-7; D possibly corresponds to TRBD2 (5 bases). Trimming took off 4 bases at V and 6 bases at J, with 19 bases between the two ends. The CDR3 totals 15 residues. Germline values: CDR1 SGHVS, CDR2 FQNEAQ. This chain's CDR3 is CASSSVGGLEFEQYF. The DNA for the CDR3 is TGTGCCAGCAGCTCGGTCGGCGGGTTGGAGTTCGAGCAGTACTTC.

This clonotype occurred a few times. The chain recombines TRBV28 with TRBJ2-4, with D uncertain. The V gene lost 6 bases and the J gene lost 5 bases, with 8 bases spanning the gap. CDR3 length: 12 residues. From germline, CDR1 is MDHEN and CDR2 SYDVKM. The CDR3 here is CASRKSENIQYF. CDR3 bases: TGTGCCAGCAGGAAAAGCGAAAACATTCAGTACTTC.

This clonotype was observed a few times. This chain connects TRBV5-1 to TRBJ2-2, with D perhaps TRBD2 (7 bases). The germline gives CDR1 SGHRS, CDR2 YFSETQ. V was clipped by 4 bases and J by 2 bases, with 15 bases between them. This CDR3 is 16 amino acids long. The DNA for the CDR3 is TGCGCCAGCAGCCGCGGGGGCAGGCCAAACACCGGGGAGCTGTTTTTT. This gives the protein CASSRGGRPNTGELFF.